A selection of T cell receptor beta chains follows, all from one sample in a study of blood T cell repertoires in COVID-19. Profiling relied on immunoSEQ multiplex PCR, and the TCRdb table lists in-frame clones only, not all of them. The data show under 200,000 clones, roughly 80% seen once. Sequencing input: peripheral blood. The receptors derive from a woman in her thirties or forties with COVID-19, enrolled during active disease. The CDR3 runs from the conserved cysteine through the conserved F or W. The D gene is left open where the match is weak. Clone size is given for some rows only: seen once, a few or many times, or a class if the clone is expanded.

length	V	size	J	D	CDR3	DNA
14	TRBV6-5	.	TRBJ2-7	TRBD1	CASSSRDRGFGQYF	TGTGCCAGCAGTAGCCGGGACAGGGGTTTTGGGCAGTACTTC
16	TRBV5-4	.	TRBJ2-3	.	CASSFVRDFSTDTQYF	TGTGCCAGCAGCTTCGTGCGGGATTTTAGCACAGATACGCAGTATTTT
15	TRBV9	.	TRBJ1-1	TRBD1	CASSPTGVGNTEAFF	TGTGCCAGCAGCCCCACAGGGGTCGGGAACACTGAAGCTTTCTTT
13	TRBV30	.	TRBJ1-2	TRBD1	CAWNDRGGYGYTF	TGTGCCTGGAATGACAGGGGTGGCTATGGCTACACCTTC
13	TRBV19	.	TRBJ2-7	.	CASSIGHSYEQYF	TGTGCCAGTAGTATAGGACACAGCTACGAGCAGTACTTC
15	TRBV13	once	TRBJ2-7	TRBD2	CASSVRTSGTYEQYF	TGTGCCAGCAGCGTAAGGACTAGCGGGACATACGAGCAGTACTTC
14	TRBV19	.	TRBJ1-2	.	CASSIASGYRGYTF	TGTGCCAGTAGTATAGCGTCCGGGTACCGGGGCTACACCTTC
13	TRBV19	.	TRBJ1-4	.	CASSTGLNEKLFF	TGTGCCAGTAGTACAGGACTTAATGAAAAACTGTTTTTT
12	TRBV10-3	once	TRBJ2-7	.	CAISTGTERQYF	TGTGCCATCAGCACAGGGACGGAGAGGCAGTACTTC
15	TRBV27	.	TRBJ2-5	.	CASSLFATTQETQYF	TGTGCCAGCAGTTTATTTGCGACGACACAAGAGACCCAGTACTTC
16	TRBV11-2	.	TRBJ1-2	.	CASSLDERGGGYGYTF	TGTGCCAGCAGCTTAGATGAACGAGGGGGTGGCTATGGCTACACCTTC
14	TRBV7-3	few	TRBJ1-1	TRBD1	CASRRTGAGGEAFF	TGTGCCAGCAGACGGACAGGGGCCGGGGGTGAAGCTTTCTTT
15	TRBV21-1	.	TRBJ2-3	.	CASSKVGLAADTQYF	TGTGCCAGCAGCAAAGTAGGGCTAGCGGCAGATACGCAGTATTTT
14	TRBV3-1/TRBV3-2	.	TRBJ2-1	.	CASSQLGGSGEQFF	TGTGCCAGCAGCCAATTGGGGGGTTCAGGTGAGCAGTTCTTC
15	TRBV14	.	TRBJ2-7	.	CASSPVGSDSYEQYF	TGTGCCAGCAGCCCTGTGGGCTCTGATTCCTACGAGCAGTACTTC
14	TRBV9	.	TRBJ2-7	.	CASSRGDIVDEQYF	TGTGCCAGCAGCCGTGGGGACATTGTTGACGAGCAGTACTTC
14	TRBV11-3	once	TRBJ2-1	.	CASSLTEAYNEQFF	TGTGCCAGCAGCTTGACGGAGGCCTACAATGAGCAGTTCTTC
14	TRBV5-1	few	TRBJ2-7	.	CASSLAGSSYEQYF	TGCGCCAGCAGCTTGGCGGGGAGCTCCTACGAGCAGTACTTC
13	TRBV29-1	.	TRBJ1-1	.	CSVQGGMGTEAFF	TGCAGCGTCCAGGGTGGGATGGGCACTGAAGCTTTCTTT
15	TRBV2	.	TRBJ2-3	TRBD2	CATRRLAGEPDTQYF	TGTGCCACAAGAAGACTAGCGGGAGAACCAGATACGCAGTATTTT
14	TRBV27	.	TRBJ2-5	.	CASSQYRVTETQYF	TGTGCCAGCAGTCAGTACAGGGTCACAGAGACCCAGTACTTC
13	TRBV28	few	TRBJ2-7	.	CASRPQGAYEQYF	TGTGCCAGCAGGCCACAGGGAGCATACGAGCAGTACTTC
15	TRBV7-2	.	TRBJ2-5	TRBD2	CASSFSGGDAGTQYF	TGTGCCAGCAGCTTTAGCGGGGGGGACGCAGGGACCCAGTACTTC
14	TRBV7-6	few	TRBJ2-6	.	CASGLLSGANVLTF	TGTGCCAGCGGACTGCTCTCTGGGGCCAACGTCCTGACTTTC
12	TRBV2	.	TRBJ1-6	TRBD1	CARGTGPSPLHF	TGTGCCAGGGGGACAGGGCCTTCACCCCTCCACTTT
13	TRBV11-1	.	TRBJ2-5	.	CASSLAGRETQYF	TGTGCCAGCAGCTTAGCGGGGCGGGAGACCCAGTACTTC
16	TRBV5-5	.	TRBJ2-6	TRBD1	CASSLEGAPGANVLTF	TGTGCCAGCAGCTTGGAGGGGGCGCCTGGGGCCAACGTCCTGACTTTC
15	TRBV19	.	TRBJ2-5	.	CASSIDNVLKRAQYF	TGTGCCAGTAGTATAGATAACGTCCTCAAGAGGGCCCAGTACTTC
12	TRBV29-1	.	TRBJ2-1	TRBD1	CSVGQGGNEQFF	TGCAGCGTCGGACAGGGGGGCAATGAGCAGTTCTTC
14	TRBV5-1	few	TRBJ1-2	.	CASSLGGRADGYTF	TGCGCCAGCAGCTTGGGGGGGCGCGCGGATGGCTACACCTTC
15	TRBV2	once	TRBJ1-4	TRBD1	CASRGGRQGKEKLFF	TGTGCCAGCAGGGGGGGGAGACAGGGGAAGGAAAAACTGTTTTTT
18	TRBV14	once	TRBJ2-3	TRBD1	CASSQEYSRDRYTDTQYF	TGTGCCAGCAGCCAAGAATATAGCCGGGACAGGTACACAGATACGCAGTATTTT
15	TRBV6-6	.	TRBJ2-4	.	CASSPGNLAKNIQYF	TGTGCCAGCAGTCCAGGGAATTTAGCCAAAAACATTCAGTACTTC
15	TRBV5-1	.	TRBJ2-1	TRBD2	CASSLSGSSYNEQFF	TGCGCCAGCAGCTTAAGCGGGAGCTCCTACAATGAGCAGTTCTTC
13	TRBV12-3/TRBV12-4	.	TRBJ2-1	TRBD2	CASRELADNEQFF	TGTGCCAGCAGAGAACTAGCGGACAATGAGCAGTTCTTC
15	TRBV11-2	.	TRBJ2-5	.	CASSFHPTDGETQYF	TGTGCCAGCAGCTTTCATCCCACAGACGGAGAGACCCAGTACTTC
14	TRBV5-6	few	TRBJ2-1	TRBD2	CASSLSGRYNEQFF	TGTGCCAGCAGCTTAAGCGGGAGGTATAATGAGCAGTTCTTC
17	TRBV7-9	.	TRBJ2-5	TRBD1	CASTDRPTGGMRETQYF	TGTGCCAGCACCGACCGACCGACAGGGGGTATGCGAGAGACCCAGTACTTC
16	TRBV5-1	.	TRBJ2-3	TRBD2	CASSLTLAGGTDTQYF	TGCGCCAGCAGCTTAACCCTAGCGGGGGGAACAGATACGCAGTATTTT
15	TRBV6-2/TRBV6-3	.	TRBJ2-5	.	CASTPFGAGQETQYF	TGTGCCAGCACCCCTTTCGGTGCGGGCCAAGAGACCCAGTACTTC
14	TRBV25-1	.	TRBJ2-7	.	CASRQGGARYEQYF	TGTGCCAGCAGACAAGGGGGGGCGCGGTACGAGCAGTACTTC
15	TRBV5-5	.	TRBJ2-5	TRBD2	CASSFPSGGQETQYF	TGTGCCAGCAGCTTCCCTAGCGGGGGGCAAGAGACCCAGTACTTC
15	TRBV11-3	.	TRBJ2-7	TRBD1	CASSLSRTGSYEQYF	TGTGCCAGCAGCTTAAGCCGGACAGGTTCGTACGAGCAGTACTTC
12	TRBV6-2/TRBV6-3	.	TRBJ2-7	.	CASSRTVYEQYF	TGTGCCAGCAGCCGGACAGTTTACGAGCAGTACTTC
13	TRBV3-1/TRBV3-2	.	TRBJ1-1	.	CASSLGPGTEAFF	TGTGCCAGCAGCCTTGGCCCGGGCACTGAAGCTTTCTTT
15	TRBV10-2	.	TRBJ2-4	.	CASSSQPIAKNIQYF	TGCGCCAGCAGTTCACAGCCTATAGCCAAAAACATTCAGTACTTC
13	TRBV9	.	TRBJ2-5	.	CASSFRYGETQYF	TGTGCCAGCAGCTTCCGTTACGGAGAGACCCAGTACTTC
15	TRBV7-2	.	TRBJ1-5	.	CASSLARGGHQPQHF	TGTGCCAGCAGCTTAGCGCGGGGAGGGCATCAGCCCCAGCATTTT
14	TRBV13	.	TRBJ2-3	TRBD1	CASSLDRFTDTQYF	TGTGCCAGCAGCTTGGACAGGTTCACAGATACGCAGTATTTT
13	TRBV18	.	TRBJ2-3	TRBD1	CASSPDRDGTQYF	TGTGCCAGCTCACCGGACAGGGATGGTACGCAGTATTTT
17	TRBV15	.	TRBJ2-2	TRBD2	CATSTAREFANTGELFF	TGTGCCACCAGCACGGCGCGGGAGTTCGCTAACACCGGGGAGCTGTTTTTT
15	TRBV21-1	many	TRBJ2-7	.	CASSFLDRASYEQYF	TGTGCCAGCAGCTTTTTGGACAGGGCAAGTTACGAGCAGTACTTC
19	TRBV5-1	.	TRBJ1-4	TRBD1	CASSLYERTGRVTNEKLFF	TGCGCCAGCAGCCTGTACGAAAGGACAGGTCGGGTAACTAATGAAAAACTGTTTTTT
14	TRBV7-8	.	TRBJ2-4	.	CASSLEGLRGSPYF	TGTGCCAGCAGCTTAGAGGGTCTCAGGGGTTCTCCGTACTTC
13	TRBV6-6	.	TRBJ1-4	.	CASTVRPNEKLFF	TGTGCCAGTACTGTGAGGCCCAATGAAAAACTGTTTTTT
14	TRBV11-3	.	TRBJ1-1	.	CASSPSSIGTEAFF	TGTGCCAGCAGCCCTTCCTCCATCGGGACTGAAGCTTTCTTT
15	TRBV6-5	.	TRBJ2-3	TRBD2	CASEPTGGPGDTQYF	TGTGCCAGCGAACCCACGGGGGGGCCGGGAGATACGCAGTATTTT
17	TRBV6-1	.	TRBJ1-1	TRBD1	CASSEVGRGRLRTEAFF	TGTGCCAGCAGTGAAGTAGGCAGGGGGCGATTGAGAACTGAAGCTTTCTTT
15	TRBV11-2	few	TRBJ2-1	.	CASTSYAGPYNEQFF	TGTGCCAGCACTTCCTACGCGGGGCCCTACAATGAGCAGTTCTTC